This T cell receptor (beta chain) derives from a study of vaccination and CD4 T cells after COVID-19. As concerns this clonotype: Its antigen is currently unknown.

The Oncomine TCR Beta short-read assay sequenced DNA from cultured CD4+ T cells. MiXCR, run by TCRdb on the PCR reads, gives a single entry per CDR3 protein. The table includes approximately 18,000 distinct CDR3 sequences, around four fifths detected once. This CDR3 contains 13 residues. Germline V gene sequence: CDR1 DFQATT, CDR2 SNEGSKA (reference sequence). The junction had 8 bases not matched to a gene; V was cut back by 5 bases and J by 6 bases. Treatment noted: 10-day PBMC culture with coronavirus spike peptide pools or control peptides (ViraFEST assay). Sequencing used CD4+ T cells from blood, cultured in vitro, obtained after SARS-CoV-2 vaccination. The clonotype was recovered from a human donor who received a COVID-19 vaccine. The chain is built from TRBV20-1 and TRBJ2-3, with TRBD1 identical over 7 bases. CDR3 loop: CSAHDPTGDTQYF. CDR3 nucleotides: TGCAGTGCTCATGACCCGACAGGGGATACGCAGTATTTT.